This entry lists 10 T cell receptor beta chains sequenced from one sample in a study of cytomegalovirus exposure and HLA in healthy donors. Clones were read by immunoSEQ multiplex PCR, and TCRdb kept only the in-frame ones, dropping some. This table holds fewer than 60,000 clones, approximately 93% found once. Source material: PBMCs. These receptors were collected from a woman aged 18-35 years in good health and CMV-seropositive.

The chain carries TRBV5-1 and TRBJ2-7, with D uncertain. This CDR3 contains 12 residues. Germline V gives CDR1 SGHRS, CDR2 YFSETQ. Trimming pared 0 bases from V and 2 bases from J, leaving 3 bases between. The DNA for the CDR3 is TGCGCCAGCAGCTTGGACACCTACGAGCAGTACTTC. It is translated as CASSLDTYEQYF. Full variable domain (missing parts from reference TRBV5-1 and TRBJ2-7): KAGVTQTPRYLIKTRGQQVTLSCSPISGHRSVSWYQQTPGQGLQFLFEYFSETQRNKGNFPGRFSGRQFSNSRSEMNVSTLELGDSALYLCASSLDTYEQYFGPGTRLTVT.

DNA for the CDR3: TGTGCCAGCAGGCAGGGGGCGAACTATGGCTACACCTTC. Protein: CASRQGANYGYTF. The chain is built from TRBV2 and TRBJ1-2; 8 nucleotides match TRBD1. This CDR3 comprises 13 residues. The V and J ends lost 6 bases and 2 bases, in that order; junction bases with no gene match: 2. CDR1 is SNHLY, CDR2 FYNNEI, per germline. The full variable domain, in which reference TRBV2 and TRBJ1-2 provide the parts outside the CDR3, is EPEVTQTPSHQVTQMGQEVILRCVPISNHLYFYWYRQILGQKVEFLVSFYNNEISEKSEIFDDQFSVERPDGSNFTLKIRSTKLEDSAMYFCASRQGANYGYTFGSGTRLTVV.

This clone was found once. The rearrangement joins TRBV6-1 to TRBJ1-5, with D tentatively TRBD1 (5 bases). This CDR3 contains 14 residues. Trimming cost V 4 bases and J 2 bases, with 9 bases left between them. The germline gives CDR1 MNHNS, CDR2 SASEGT. CDR3 amino acids: CASSGGLGNQPQHF. Written as DNA, the CDR3 is TGTGCCAGCAGTGGGGGACTTGGCAATCAGCCCCAGCATTTT.

This sequence joins TRBV6-6 and TRBJ2-1; 11 bases line up with TRBD2. The V gene's germline CDR1 is MNHNY and CDR2 SVGAGI (reference sequence). The V and J ends lost 6 bases and 6 bases, in that order; junction bases with no gene match: 4. The CDR3 has 14 amino acids. The CDR3, as DNA: TGTGCCAGCAGAACTACTAGCGGGGGCAATGAGCAGTTCTTC. Translated: CASRTTSGGNEQFF.

CDR3 sequence (DNA): TGTGCCAGCTCACCCGGGACAGGGGGCATGGCTTTCTTT. Its protein is CASSPGTGGMAFF. The chain links TRBV18 to TRBJ1-1; 12 bases align to TRBD1. Unmatched junction bases numbered 4, after V lost 3 bases and J lost 11 bases. CDR1 KGHSH and CDR2 LQKENI come from the germline V gene. The CDR3 covers 13 residues. The full variable domain, completed using reference TRBV18 and TRBJ1-1, is NAGVMQNPRHLVRRRGQEARLRCSPMKGHSHVYWYRQLPEEGLKFMVYLQKENIIDESGMPKERFSAEFPKEGPSILRIQQVVRGDSAAYFCASSPGTGGMAFFGQGTRLTVV.

Only one count was recorded for this clone. The chain joins TRBV28 to TRBJ2-7; 9 bases fit TRBD2. CDR1 is MDHEN, CDR2 SYDVKM, per germline. Unmatched junction bases numbered 9, after V lost 7 bases and J lost 8 bases. The length of the CDR3 is 13 residues. The CDR3 reads CASTAGGNTKQYF. The CDR3 DNA sequence: TGTGCCAGCACGGCGGGGGGGAATACTAAGCAGTACTTC. Supplemented by reference TRBV28 and TRBJ2-7, the full variable domain reads DVKVTQSSRYLVKRTGEKVFLECVQDMDHENMFWYRQDPGLGLRLIYFSYDVKMKEKGDIPEGYSVSREKKERFSLILESASTNQTSMYLCASTAGGNTKQYFGPGTRLTVT.

This clone was seen only once. This chain joins TRBV11-3 and TRBJ2-3; 9 bases are a match to TRBD2. Germline V gene data show CDR1 as SGHNT and CDR2 as YENEEA. V was clipped by 5 bases and J by 0 bases; unmatched bases: 6. The CDR3 is 16 amino acids. CDR3 sequence: CASSLSGGQSTDTQYF. CDR3 sequence (DNA): TGTGCCAGCAGCCTTAGCGGGGGCCAGAGCACAGATACGCAGTATTTT. The full variable domain, completed using reference TRBV11-3 and TRBJ2-3, is EAGVVQSPRYKIIEKKQPVAFWCNPISGHNTLYWYLQNLGQGPELLIRYENEEAVDDSQLPKDRFSAERLKGVDSTLKIQPAELGDSAVYLCASSLSGGQSTDTQYFGPGTRLTVL.

The rearrangement uses TRBV7-9 and TRBJ1-4, with TRBD1 identical over 8 bases. Looked up from germline, CDR1 is SEHNR and CDR2 is FQNEAQ (reference sequence). The CDR3 runs to 13 residues. V lost 5 bases, J lost 8 bases, and 4 bases stayed unmatched. CDR3 nucleotides: TGTGCCAGCAGCGACAGGGGTCGGGAAAAACTGTTTTTT. This sequence encodes CASSDRGREKLFF.

The rearrangement joins TRBV5-5 to TRBJ1-3, with D possibly being TRBD1 (6 bases). Deletions cut 0 bases from V and 2 bases from J, with 9 bases between. The CDR3 has 15 residues. Germline CDR1 is SGHKS and CDR2 is YYEKEE (reference sequence). The CDR3 sequence: CASSLVAGAGNTIYF. The CDR3, as DNA: TGTGCCAGCAGCTTGGTAGCAGGGGCTGGAAACACCATATATTTT. The entire variable domain, with the rest obtained from reference TRBV5-5 and TRBJ1-3, is as follows: DAGVTQSPTHLIKTRGQQVTLRCSPISGHKSVSWYQQVLGQGPQFIFQYYEKEERGRGNFPDRFSARQFPNYSSELNVNALLLGDSALYLCASSLVAGAGNTIYFGEGSWLTVV.

This chain uses TRBV28 with TRBJ2-7, with a weak D call TRBD1 (6 bases). The germline V gene has CDR1 MDHEN and CDR2 SYDVKM. The length of the CDR3 is 13 residues. The V and J ends lost 8 bases and 5 bases respectively, with 16 bases between them. CDR3 nucleotide sequence: TGTGCCAGCCGAGGACAGCGGACCCACGAGCAGTACTTC. It yields the protein CASRGQRTHEQYF.